Reported below is one T cell receptor beta chain. What it binds is not known. The data are from a study of T cells in localized non-small cell lung cancer. Overall study results and limits: Adjacent uninvolved lung tissue had the highest T cell clonality, exceeding tumor. Heterogeneity remains possible, as sequencing covered one tumor region only. Appearances in adjacent lung were noted for a median approximately 58 of the top 100 tumor clones. There was an association of higher blood T cell density with longer overall survival.

Clones were read by immunoSEQ multiplex PCR, and TCRdb kept only the in-frame ones, dropping some. The table has tens of thousands of clones, 88% seen once; the top ten hold 20%. Per germline, CDR1 LNHDA and CDR2 SQIVND (reference sequence). The CDR3 has 15 residues. The V and J ends lost 5 bases and 6 bases, in that order; junction bases with no gene match: 10. The receptor was isolated from a woman aged 35 to 70 with stage I squamous cell lung carcinoma. Sequenced here: peripheral blood, sampled before any cancer treatment. The V call is TRBV19, the J call TRBJ2-3, with 8 bases identical to TRBD1. CDR3 protein: CASSLTRGREDTQYF. The CDR3 nucleotides are TGTGCCAGTAGTTTAACCAGGGGGCGCGAGGATACGCAGTATTTT.